These T cell receptor beta chains were read from a single sample in a study of cytomegalovirus exposure and HLA in healthy donors. The protocol was immunoSEQ multiplex PCR, while the TCRdb copy is restricted to in-frame clones and leaves out a portion. Counted here are about 98,000 clones, roughly nine tenths occurring once; the ten biggest clones make up approximately 5.8%. Specimen: PBMCs. These receptors came from a man aged 18 to 30 in good health and CMV-seropositive. Both conserved end residues are part of each CDR3. D genes are given only for firm matches. The size of a clone is reported for some rows only, either as once, few or many, or as a class for expanded clones.

TRBV9	.	few	TRBJ1-6	TGTGCCAGCAGCGTAGAAGGTCAGGGAACGGATTCACCCCTCCACTTT	CASSVEGQGTDSPLHF
TRBV18	TRBD1	.	TRBJ2-7	TGTGCCAGCTCTAGAGGACAGGGCAACGAGCAGTACTTC	CASSRGQGNEQYF
TRBV28	.	.	TRBJ1-1	TGTGCCAGCAGTTTATATCTGGGTGAGGCGGGGACTGAAGCTTTCTTT	CASSLYLGEAGTEAFF
TRBV15	TRBD1	.	TRBJ2-5	TGTGCCACCAGCACCGGACAGGGCTCCGTGGAGACCCAGTACTTC	CATSTGQGSVETQYF
TRBV21-1	.	.	TRBJ2-5	TGTGCCAGTATGACACCAAAGTGGACCCAGTACTTC	CASMTPKWTQYF
TRBV5-5	.	.	TRBJ2-3	TGTGCCAGCAGACCCGGTGCCACAGATACGCAGTATTTT	CASRPGATDTQYF
TRBV25-1	.	.	TRBJ1-2	TGTGCCAGCAGTGGAACAGGGTCGTACTATGGCTACACCTTC	CASSGTGSYYGYTF
TRBV5-1	TRBD1	.	TRBJ2-5	TGCGCCAGCAGCCCAAGGACAGGGGAGACCCAGTACTTC	CASSPRTGETQYF
TRBV20-1	TRBD2	.	TRBJ2-7	TGCAGTGCCAAACCCGGACTAGCGGATTACTTC	CSAKPGLADYF
TRBV4-3	TRBD2	.	TRBJ2-3	TGCGCCAGCAGCCACGAACTAGCGGATACGCAGTATTTT	CASSHELADTQYF
TRBV7-2	.	.	TRBJ2-7	TGTGCCAGCAGCTTAGCGCCGGGGGGCGGGTACGAGCAGTACTTC	CASSLAPGGGYEQYF
TRBV7-2	TRBD1	.	TRBJ2-3	TGTGCCAGCAGCATAGACGGACAGGGGAGGGCAGATACGCAGTATTTT	CASSIDGQGRADTQYF
TRBV12-5	TRBD1	.	TRBJ1-1	TGTGCTAGTGGTTTGCGGCCAGGGGGCACTGAAGCTTTCTTT	CASGLRPGGTEAFF
TRBV6-5	.	.	TRBJ1-3	TGTGCCAGCAGTTCCCGTGGAGAGTACTCTGGAAACACCATATATTTT	CASSSRGEYSGNTIYF
TRBV29-1	.	.	TRBJ2-7	TGCAGCGTCGGACAGAGCTACGAGCAGTACTTC	CSVGQSYEQYF
TRBV11-2	TRBD1	.	TRBJ2-1	TGTGCCAGCAGCGACCGGGACAGGGTGTTTGATGAGCAGTTCTTC	CASSDRDRVFDEQFF
TRBV29-1	TRBD1	.	TRBJ2-7	TGCAGCGTGAGCCGGGACAGGGGGACCTACGAGCAGTACTTC	CSVSRDRGTYEQYF
TRBV4-1	TRBD1	.	TRBJ2-3	TGCGCCAGCAGCCTAGGACAGGGGCCTCTCACAGATACGCAGTATTTT	CASSLGQGPLTDTQYF
TRBV2	TRBD2	.	TRBJ2-1	TGTGCCAGCAGTGAAGGGACTAGCGGGAGGGAGTTCTTC	CASSEGTSGREFF
TRBV10-2	.	few	TRBJ2-1	TGCGCCAGCCTCTCGCTAGCGTTGTCCAATGAGCAGTTCTTC	CASLSLALSNEQFF
TRBV19	TRBD1	.	TRBJ2-1	TGTGCCAGTAGTTTACAGGGGAATGAGCAGTTCTTC	CASSLQGNEQFF
TRBV25-1	.	.	TRBJ2-1	TGTGCCAGCACTAAATCAGCGGAAGGGTTTTACAATGAGCAGTTCTTC	CASTKSAEGFYNEQFF
TRBV6-5	.	.	TRBJ1-2	TGTGCCAGCAGTTACGGGGCAGATAACTATGGCTACACCTTC	CASSYGADNYGYTF
TRBV5-4	.	.	TRBJ2-5	TGTGCCAGCAGCTTGGAGTGGCAGGCGGGGACCCAGTACTTC	CASSLEWQAGTQYF
TRBV10-3	TRBD2	once	TRBJ2-1	TGTGCCATCAGTGATCGGACTAGCGGGAGGTACAATGAGCAGTTCTTC	CAISDRTSGRYNEQFF
TRBV6-4	TRBD2	.	TRBJ2-3	TGTGCCAGCAGTGACTCTAGCGGGGGGGGCACAGATACGCAGTATTTT	CASSDSSGGGTDTQYF
TRBV27	TRBD2	.	TRBJ2-2	TGTGCCAGCAGTATACCAAGACTAGCGGGAAACACCGGGGAGCTGTTTTTT	CASSIPRLAGNTGELFF
TRBV5-6	TRBD2	.	TRBJ2-1	TGTGCCAGCAGCTCATACAACCTAGCGGGGCCGAGGAATGAGCAGTTCTTC	CASSSYNLAGPRNEQFF
TRBV2	TRBD1	once	TRBJ1-1	TGTGCCAGCAGAACAGGGACAGCGACCCAGATGGCTTTCTTT	CASRTGTATQMAFF
TRBV5-1	.	.	TRBJ2-3	TGCGCCAGCAGCCGACAGACTAGCACAGATACGCAGTATTTT	CASSRQTSTDTQYF
TRBV5-1	.	once	TRBJ1-1	TGCGCCAGCAGCTCAGGACTTCTGAACACTGAAGCTTTCTTT	CASSSGLLNTEAFF
TRBV6-1	TRBD1	.	TRBJ2-7	TGTGCCAGCAGTGAAGTCGGACAGGGGGTAGGCTACGAGCAGTACTTC	CASSEVGQGVGYEQYF
TRBV4-2	TRBD1	.	TRBJ2-3	TGTGCCAGCAGCCAAGATCTAGGGACAGGAATAGTCACAGATACGCAGTATTTT	CASSQDLGTGIVTDTQYF
TRBV28	TRBD1	.	TRBJ2-7	TGTGCCAGCAGTCCCAGTGGGACAGGGCGAACTAGATGGTACTTC	CASSPSGTGRTRWYF
TRBV19	.	.	TRBJ1-3	TGTGCCAGTAACCCTAACGCCGGAAACACCATATATTTT	CASNPNAGNTIYF
TRBV9	.	.	TRBJ2-3	TGTGCCAGCAGCGTAAGGGCTAGCTTCGATACGCAGTATTTT	CASSVRASFDTQYF
TRBV5-1	TRBD1	.	TRBJ1-1	TGCGCCAGCAGCTTACAAACAGGGGGATATACTGAAGCTTTCTTT	CASSLQTGGYTEAFF
TRBV23-1	.	few	TRBJ1-3	TGCGCCAGCAGTCGTCAGGGAAGCTCTGGAAACACCATATATTTT	CASSRQGSSGNTIYF
TRBV18	.	.	TRBJ2-7	TGTGCCAGCTCAGCCTTCGATTTACAGGCCAGAAACGGCGTCTACGAGCAGTACTTC	CASSAFDLQARNGVYEQYF
TRBV6-1	.	few	TRBJ2-5	TGTGCCAGCAGTGAATGGGGGCGGCGGCCCCAAGAGACCCAGTACTTC	CASSEWGRRPQETQYF
TRBV7-2	TRBD1	.	TRBJ1-1	TGTGCCAGCAGCTTAGGAGGACAGGGGGCGGGCACTGAAGCTTTCTTT	CASSLGGQGAGTEAFF
TRBV6-6	.	.	TRBJ1-3	TGTGCCAGCAGTTACGGCACAGGCTCTGGAAACACCATATATTTT	CASSYGTGSGNTIYF
TRBV7-8	TRBD1	few	TRBJ2-7	TGTGCCAGCAGCTTAGTCTGGACAGGGGGCTGGACTAGCGAGACCTACGAGCAGTACTTC	CASSLVWTGGWTSETYEQYF
TRBV19	.	.	TRBJ2-4	TGTGCCAGTAGTCCACTTAAAGGACAGAGAGCCAAAAACATTCAGTACTTC	CASSPLKGQRAKNIQYF
TRBV5-1	.	.	TRBJ1-4	TGCGCCAGCAGACCCTCGACAGGTCCTGGGGTGAGACTGTTTTTT	CASRPSTGPGVRLFF
TRBV7-9	.	.	TRBJ2-7	TGTGCCAGCAGCTTAGCGGCAAACTACGAGCAGTACTTC	CASSLAANYEQYF
TRBV4-1	.	.	TRBJ2-7	TGCGCCAGCAGCGGGGACACGGAGAGCTACGAGCAGTACTTC	CASSGDTESYEQYF